The T cell receptor (beta chain) under discussion was sequenced for a study of shared clonotypes between healthy human individuals. Study conclusions and caveats: Compared with clonotypes that all four donors shared, non-shared clonotypes had lower generation probabilities. Researchers found naive subsets generally carried larger estimated richness than memory subsets.

V shed 6 bases, J shed 5 bases, and the junction held 7 bases outside the gene matches. The CDR3 totals 14 residues. Germline V gene data show CDR1 as MNHEY and CDR2 as SMNVEV (reference sequence). This clone was seen repeatedly, ten times or more. Its antigen is as yet unknown. Authors' processing steps: ImmunoSEQ sequences covered only the junction and lacked quality scores; filtering therefore differed. Assay: immunoSEQ multiplex PCR; the TCRdb copy retains only in-frame clones and omits some. The V and J calls and clone size were taken over from that table, and D and trimming were inferred from the DNA. Of some 320,000 clones in the sample, 87% were seen once.

The chain carries TRBV27 and TRBJ2-1; 7 bases are shared with TRBD1. Material: memory CD8+ T cells sorted from blood. As to subset: CD45RO+ cells pooled with CCR7-negative TemRA cells. The sequence was obtained from a man aged 18 to 29 in good health. The CDR3 loop reads CASRLTGANNEQFF. The CDR3 nucleotides read TGTGCCAGCAGATTAACAGGGGCCAACAATGAGCAGTTCTTC.